These T cell receptor beta chains were read from a single sample in a study of technical replicates of blood from several donors. The data were produced by immunoSEQ multiplex PCR, yet TCRdb's version contains in-frame clones alone and is incomplete. The repertoire holds tens of thousands of clones, with 85% to 95% as singletons. What was sequenced was T cells isolated from PBMCs. Source of these receptors: a human donor in good health. Both conserved end residues are part of each CDR3. Not every row has a clone size; where given, it reads once, few, many or a size class.

V gene	clone size	CDR3 protein
TRBV11-2	once	CASSLDPGTAYGYTF
TRBV30	.	CAWRSRQTVSSYNEQFF
TRBV20-1	.	CSASQTEAFF
TRBV5-4	.	CASSLSGDSYEQYF
TRBV10-2	.	CASSGTSVLNEQFF
TRBV6-1	.	CASSEPGTFEAFF
TRBV7-9	.	CASSLADRSYEQYF
TRBV19	.	CARRTSGGPPVDEQFF
TRBV19	.	CASAVAVGVGYGYTF
TRBV10-3	once	CAISETSGGTNEQFF
TRBV13	.	CASSSGGGYEQYF
TRBV6-5	.	CASGGNSGANVLTF
TRBV19	.	CASSIARSGAYEQYF
TRBV29-1	.	CSVTDRGGETQYF
TRBV5-1	.	CASSLATSGLRETQYF
TRBV6-5	.	CASTQGARNSPLHF
TRBV4-1	.	CASSLKREGTEQYF
TRBV4-1	.	CASSQEAGGTIYGYTF
TRBV27	few	CASRPTGGMGEKLFF
TRBV14	.	CASSQDWGRVITEAFF
TRBV18	.	CASSPQLGQGISVGPLNTEAFF
TRBV6-6	.	CASSYSGSGQGEAFF
TRBV19	once	CASSIAQGVVGYTF
TRBV5-8	.	CASSLPLTGRYEQYF
TRBV7-9	.	CASSQSGDQETQYF
TRBV6-5	.	CASSYSSGFYNEQFF
TRBV5-4	.	CASSLAPGTGNTIYF
TRBV5-4	.	CASRPRGLGNTEAFF
TRBV28	.	CASSSVGGNQPQHF
TRBV29-1	.	CSVGDSAQPQHF
TRBV28	.	CASSLGLTGVNTEAFF
TRBV5-4	.	CASSLMAGGDSNYGYTF
TRBV27	.	CASSLGTGGAEAFF
TRBV4-1	.	CASSQNLLGPEAFF
TRBV10-3	.	CAIGRDPNTGELFF
TRBV19	.	CASSIAPTGVYEQYF
TRBV6-1	once	CASSGPGTGETDTQYF
TRBV12-5	.	CASGSLYTGELFF
TRBV5-1	.	CASKITGTGVTGELFF
TRBV11-2	.	CASSWGPYEQYF
TRBV30	.	CAWSVLAGNNEQFF
TRBV2	.	CASRSRSSGANVLTF
TRBV5-6	once	CASSPDRAFYGYTF
TRBV5-1	few	CASSLAGTGGVGETQYF
TRBV5-1	.	CARFNTQYF